This TCR beta chain was found in a study of blood T cell repertoires in COVID-19. Clones were read by immunoSEQ multiplex PCR, and TCRdb kept only the in-frame ones, dropping some. The sample carries 200,000 to 250,000 clones, approximately 85% recorded once. Trimming took 4 bases from V and 3 from J; bases not matched to a gene: 4. From germline, CDR1 is KGHDR and CDR2 SFDVKD. The CDR3 has 14 amino acids. The specimen sequenced was peripheral blood. This sequence joins TRBV24-1 and TRBJ1-2, with 7 nucleotides matching TRBD1. The sequence was obtained from a man between 50 and 59 years old with COVID-19, enrolled during active disease. The CDR3, as DNA: TGTGCCACCAGTGACAATGACAGGGACTATGGCTACACCTTC. Protein product: CATSDNDRDYGYTF.